A selection of T cell receptor beta chains follows, all from one sample in a study of T cell responses to AZD1222 COVID-19 vaccine. Profiling relied on immunoSEQ multiplex PCR, and the TCRdb table lists in-frame clones only, not all of them. The table shows under 150,000 clones, with roughly 88% occurring only once. Source: peripheral blood, taken 28 days after the second AZD1222 dose. These receptors all come from an adult who received the AZD1222 COVID-19 vaccine. Both conserved end residues are part of each CDR3. The order of the fields is J gene, CDR3 length, clone size, V gene, D gene, CDR3 protein, CDR3 DNA. D genes are given only for firm matches. A clone size is listed for some rows: how often the clone was seen (once, few, many), or a class if it is expanded.

j_gene: TRBJ2-7; len: 14; abundance: -; v_gene: TRBV7-9; d_gene: TRBD1; CDR3aa: CASSLQGQGDEQYF; CDR3nt: TGTGCCAGCAGCTTGCAAGGACAGGGCGACGAGCAGTACTTC
j_gene: TRBJ1-6; len: 12; abundance: -; v_gene: TRBV7-6; d_gene: -; CDR3aa: CASSLAASPLHF; CDR3nt: TGTGCCAGCAGCTTAGCGGCTTCACCCCTCCACTTT
j_gene: TRBJ2-3; len: 11; abundance: -; v_gene: TRBV11-2; d_gene: -; CDR3aa: CASSSSYTQYF; CDR3nt: TGTGCCAGCAGCTCCTCCTATACGCAGTATTTT
j_gene: TRBJ2-3; len: 16; abundance: -; v_gene: TRBV7-9; d_gene: -; CDR3aa: CASSSTVWSSTDTQYF; CDR3nt: TGTGCCAGCAGCTCTACCGTATGGTCCAGCACAGATACGCAGTATTTT
j_gene: TRBJ1-6; len: 13; abundance: few; v_gene: TRBV2; d_gene: -; CDR3aa: CATVDSQSSPLHF; CDR3nt: TGTGCCACAGTGGACAGTCAGAGCTCACCCCTCCACTTT
j_gene: TRBJ1-2; len: 16; abundance: -; v_gene: TRBV5-6; d_gene: -; CDR3aa: CASSLRNFPGGFGYTF; CDR3nt: TGTGCCAGCAGCTTGCGGAACTTCCCCGGGGGCTTTGGCTACACCTTC
j_gene: TRBJ1-2; len: 12; abundance: -; v_gene: TRBV19; d_gene: TRBD1; CDR3aa: CASSMDRAGYTF; CDR3nt: TGTGCCAGTAGTATGGACAGGGCTGGCTACACCTTC
j_gene: TRBJ2-2; len: 14; abundance: once; v_gene: TRBV7-3; d_gene: -; CDR3aa: CASSSPGETGELFF; CDR3nt: TGTGCCAGCAGCTCCCCTGGCGAGACCGGGGAGCTGTTTTTT
j_gene: TRBJ2-2; len: 13; abundance: -; v_gene: TRBV11-2; d_gene: -; CDR3aa: CASSPWGTGELFF; CDR3nt: TGTGCCAGCAGCCCTTGGGGGACCGGGGAGCTGTTTTTT
j_gene: TRBJ2-4; len: 15; abundance: once; v_gene: TRBV19; d_gene: -; CDR3aa: CASSIGSVAKNIQYF; CDR3nt: TGTGCCAGTAGTATAGGTTCCGTAGCCAAAAACATTCAGTACTTC
j_gene: TRBJ1-5; len: 15; abundance: -; v_gene: TRBV6-5; d_gene: -; CDR3aa: CASSYSLGSNQPQHF; CDR3nt: TGTGCCAGCAGTTACTCGCTTGGTAGCAATCAGCCCCAGCATTTT
j_gene: TRBJ1-1; len: 14; abundance: -; v_gene: TRBV28; d_gene: TRBD1; CDR3aa: CAGRTGGQNTEAFF; CDR3nt: TGTGCCGGACGAACAGGGGGCCAGAACACTGAAGCTTTCTTT
j_gene: TRBJ2-5; len: 13; abundance: few; v_gene: TRBV12-3/TRBV12-4; d_gene: TRBD1; CDR3aa: CASSSGTGRTQYF; CDR3nt: TGTGCCAGCAGTTCCGGGACAGGGCGGACCCAGTACTTC
j_gene: TRBJ1-4; len: 17; abundance: -; v_gene: TRBV19; d_gene: -; CDR3aa: CASSSGLVGATNEKLFF; CDR3nt: TGTGCCAGTAGTTCGGGCCTAGTGGGCGCAACTAATGAAAAACTGTTTTTT
j_gene: TRBJ2-1; len: 14; abundance: -; v_gene: TRBV4-3; d_gene: -; CDR3aa: CASSQVRGYNEQFF; CDR3nt: TGCGCCAGCAGCCAAGTAAGGGGCTACAATGAGCAGTTCTTC
j_gene: TRBJ2-5; len: 16; abundance: -; v_gene: TRBV14; d_gene: TRBD2; CDR3aa: CASSPMGLALGETQYF; CDR3nt: TGTGCCAGCAGCCCTATGGGACTAGCGTTAGGAGAGACCCAGTACTTC
j_gene: TRBJ1-6; len: 16; abundance: -; v_gene: TRBV29-1; d_gene: TRBD1; CDR3aa: CSVEVGRTGGGSPLHF; CDR3nt: TGCAGCGTTGAAGTCGGGAGGACAGGGGGGGGCTCACCCCTCCACTTT
j_gene: TRBJ1-5; len: 16; abundance: -; v_gene: TRBV21-1; d_gene: -; CDR3aa: CASSKAVQGSGQPQHF; CDR3nt: TGTGCCAGCAGCAAAGCGGTCCAGGGGTCGGGGCAGCCCCAGCATTTT